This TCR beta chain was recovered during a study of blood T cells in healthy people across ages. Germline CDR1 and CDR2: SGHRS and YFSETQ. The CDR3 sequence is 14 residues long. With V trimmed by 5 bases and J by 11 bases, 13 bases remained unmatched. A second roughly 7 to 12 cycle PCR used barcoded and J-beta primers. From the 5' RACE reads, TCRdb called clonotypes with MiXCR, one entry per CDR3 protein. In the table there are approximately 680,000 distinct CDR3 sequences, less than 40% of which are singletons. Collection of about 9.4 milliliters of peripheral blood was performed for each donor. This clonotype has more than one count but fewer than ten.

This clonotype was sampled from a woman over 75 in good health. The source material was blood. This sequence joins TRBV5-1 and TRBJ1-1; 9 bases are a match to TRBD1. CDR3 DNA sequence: TGCGCCAGCAGTTCAGCCCCGGGACAGGGTCAGGCTTTCTTT. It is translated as CASSSAPGQGQAFF.